Described below is a single T cell receptor (beta chain) sequence and its context. One end of the junction fails to match germline, which may point to a read error. The data derive from a study of blood T cell repertoires in COVID-19. Background on the study: There were acute and convalescent COVID-19 samples, and they came from the United States, Italy and Spain.

The CDR3 extends over 12 amino acids. The germline gives CDR1 MDHEN, CDR2 SYDVKM. Clones were read by immunoSEQ multiplex PCR, and TCRdb kept only the in-frame ones, dropping some. The sample consists of around 270,000 clones, under 90% of them appearing once. The chain employs TRBV28 and TRBJ1-2, with D hard to call. The source of this sequence is a man in his sixties with acute or convalescent COVID-19. The sequenced material came from peripheral blood. For the CDR3, the DNA is TGTGCCAGCAGTTTTACGTCTTCTCTTTTCAGCTTC. Residues: CASSFTSSLFSF.